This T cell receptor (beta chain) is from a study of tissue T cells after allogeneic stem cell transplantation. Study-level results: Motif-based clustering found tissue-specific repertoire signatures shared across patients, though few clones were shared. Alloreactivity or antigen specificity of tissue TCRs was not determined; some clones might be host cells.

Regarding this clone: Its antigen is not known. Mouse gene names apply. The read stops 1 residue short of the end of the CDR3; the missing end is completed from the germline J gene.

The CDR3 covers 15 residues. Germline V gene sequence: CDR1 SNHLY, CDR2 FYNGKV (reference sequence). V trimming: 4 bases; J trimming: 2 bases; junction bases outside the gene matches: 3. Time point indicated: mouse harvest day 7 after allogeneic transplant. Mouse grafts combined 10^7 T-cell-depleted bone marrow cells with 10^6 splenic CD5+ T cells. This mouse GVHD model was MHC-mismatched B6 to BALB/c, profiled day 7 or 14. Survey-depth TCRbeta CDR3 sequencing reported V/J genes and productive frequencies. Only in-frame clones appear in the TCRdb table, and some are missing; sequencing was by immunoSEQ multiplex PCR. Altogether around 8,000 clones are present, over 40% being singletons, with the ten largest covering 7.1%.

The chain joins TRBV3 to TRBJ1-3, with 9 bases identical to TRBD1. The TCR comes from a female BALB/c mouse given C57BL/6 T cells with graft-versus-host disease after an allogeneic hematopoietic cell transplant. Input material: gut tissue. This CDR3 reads CASSSRQGAGNTLYF. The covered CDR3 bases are TGTGCCAGCAGCTCCCGACAGGGGGCTGGAAATACGCTCTAT.